The present entry profiles one T cell receptor (beta chain) with its context. This clonotype was recorded a few times. It lacks a known antigen. One junction end disagrees with the germline gene, perhaps due to a read error. Reading from cysteine to phenylalanine, the CDR3 counts 16 amino acids. Left in the record is the CDR3 DNA by itself, 48 bases read in frame from the first base. Read against the paper, the sample's time point label means: newly diagnosed GD, antithyroid drugs for less than 3 months. For both TCR sequencing and RNA sequencing, RNA was extracted from PBMCs using TRIzol. Graves' disease was diagnosed according to American Thyroid Association guidelines. The patients came from an endocrinology department in Xi'an, China. From each patient, approximately 9 milliliters of peripheral blood was collected into an EDTA anticoagulant tube. Ficoll Paque Plus density gradient separation was used to isolate PBMCs, and no further T cell sorting was performed. RNA quality was checked with an Agilent 2100 Bioanalyzer and agarose gel, and concentration with a NanoDrop 2000.

The data derive from a study of regulatory T cells in long-lasting Graves disease (dated by TCRdb to 2020 to 2023). Turning to the overall study: In the newly diagnosed Graves' disease group, patients had been taking antithyroid drugs for less than 3 months. A total of some 35 samples underwent TCR sequencing, from roughly 13 patients with persistent Graves' disease and some 20 patients with newly diagnosed Graves' disease. The study was registered as a clinical trial and conducted in China. Patients with persistent Graves' disease were compared with patients with newly diagnosed Graves' disease using TCR sequencing and RNA sequencing of peripheral blood.

Libraries were built with multiplex PCR. Sequencing relied on an Illumina HiSeq 4000. CDR3 regions were amplified by Arm-PCR with iRepertoire HTBI primers to construct TCR beta libraries. PCR products were gel purified before sequencing. On the study's bioinformatics: Across samples, roughly 60 TRBV and roughly 15 TRBJ segments were identified and used for gene usage analysis of CDR3 amino acid clonotypes. Filtered high-quality paired reads were merged into contigs using COPE and FqMerger. BLAST was used to align contigs to the IMGT TRBV, TRBD and TRBJ reference genes, and CDR3 was defined following IMGT. Any clonotype with a frequency above 0.1% was counted as a highly expanded clone. Shannon entropy was used to measure repertoire diversity, and the Gini coefficient was used to measure V-J evenness. A clonotype found in more than one individual was treated as public. The public reads were reprocessed in TCRdb via fastp at Q25 and MiXCR, keeping in-frame beta chains. Under each unique CDR3 protein, matching rows form one entry showing the most common genes and DNA. TCRdb, rather than the study authors, made the V and J calls. A total of about 560,000 distinct CDR3 sequences appear in this sample, 16% of them only once. Jointly, the top ten make up approximately 12% of the sample.

Findings and caveats that apply to the study as a whole: Compared with newly diagnosed patients, persistent Graves' disease patients had lower TCR Shannon entropy and fewer highly expanded clones, which suggests clonal expansion. Persistent patients shared more public clonotypes among themselves (2,741) than newly diagnosed patients did (over 900). The study examined only peripheral blood because the primary lesion, thyroid tissue, could not be accessed. Sequencing and analysis were limited to the TCR beta chain. TRBV28, TRBJ1-2 and TRBJ2-5 were preferentially used in persistent disease, while TRBV20-1 and TRBJ2-1 were favored in newly diagnosed disease. The authors acknowledged the small sample size as a limitation that may reduce accuracy.

The same sample was also studied in work on T cells in Graves' hyperthyroidism and ophthalmopathy. The second study, in turn, reports: Stable Graves' hyperthyroidism was defined as the absence of progression to ophthalmopathy over 18 months of follow-up. The hyperthyroidism patients were between 18 and 65 years old and newly diagnosed, with a disease duration of less than 2 months. Any patient with an uncontrolled infection, another autoimmune disease, pregnancy or lactation was excluded. Clinical symptoms, serum thyroxine and TRAb, thyroid ultrasound, and orbital computed tomography formed the basis for the diagnoses. The TCR CDR3 was subjected to a first round of RT-PCR using the HTBI primer set and the Qiagen OneStep RT-PCR kit. Blood samples also contained most of the expanded thyroid clonotypes (frequency above 0.001), which suggests that blood repertoires may reflect thyroid immune responses. In cross-validation, a model built on a 13 V-J signature told ophthalmopathy apart from stable hyperthyroidism with 87.88% sensitivity and roughly 82% specificity, and in testing the same model reached 80%/75%. In validation, progression to ophthalmopathy was predicted by the model with 70% to 71% sensitivity and under 85% specificity, a median of around 5.9 months before onset. A discovery cohort of fewer than 110 patients, about 40 with Graves' ophthalmopathy and under 60 with stable Graves' hyperthyroidism, was used to find distinguishing TCR V-J signatures. An independent validation cohort of around 20 hyperthyroidism patients and more than 15 patients who later progressed to ophthalmopathy tested prospective prediction of ophthalmopathy. The 100 discovery patients were randomly split 7:3 into training and test sets. In addition, the study compared T-cell repertoires in thyroid tissue and in blood from roughly 6 Graves' hyperthyroidism patients. After blood sampling, hyperthyroidism patients were treated with methimazole at a starting dose of 30 mg daily, and ophthalmopathy patients were treated with high-dose intravenous methylprednisolone. The libraries were constructed in a second round of multiplex PCR and then size-selected and purified. The libraries were sequenced on an Illumina HiSeq2000 using paired-end 100 bp reads. SOAPnuke was used to process the raw data, throwing out any read that contained adapters or uncalled bases, had a mean Phred below 15, or lacked an exact constant-primer or identifier match. High-quality paired reads were merged using COPE v1.2.5, and each unique nucleotide sequence was defined as a clonotype. MiTCR v1.1 was used to align the clonotypes against IMGT TRBV, TRBD and TRBJ reference segments. The analysis included only V-J combinations with a frequency above 0.0001, which together covered around 99% of the repertoires. A TCS score was defined as the ratio between F50 (clonal expansion) and ExV (chaos), using BLOSUM62-based TCRdist between CDR3 peptides within each V-J. Welch's t-statistics and random forest reduced 500 to 550 V-J features to about 13, which were used in a naive Bayes classifier (R e1071). No statistical method was used to fix the sample size in advance, and group allocation was not hidden from the investigators. TCR Vbeta CDR3 sequencing of fewer than 150 peripheral blood samples (approximately 44 ophthalmopathy, roughly 72 hyperthyroidism and some 17 progressor patients) is reported in the paper.

The rearranged chain carries TRBV12-3 or TRBV12-4 and TRBJ1-1; perhaps TRBD1 is the D gene, with 6 bases matching. The sequence derives from a man aged 18 to 35 with Graves disease. Donor details come from another sample of the same person, matched by shared clones. The sample in question was peripheral blood mononuclear cells (PBMCs), obtained at new diagnosis, from a patient treated with antithyroid drugs. In nucleotide form, the sequence is TGTGCCAGCAGTTTAGATACCGGGACAAGGAACACTGAAGCTCTCTTT. This is translated as CASSLDTGTRNTEALF.